Listed here are 17 T cell receptor beta chains from one sample, sequenced in a study of cytomegalovirus exposure and HLA in healthy donors listed by TCRdb under 2017. Library prep was done by the immunoSEQ multiplex PCR assay. The multiplex PCR relied on a mix of 60 forward primers for TCR Vbeta segments and 13 reverse primers for TCR Jbeta segments. Not all clones reach the TCRdb copy of this immuneACCESS table, which keeps in-frame sequences only. Checked studies attribute under half of the gap to unresolved V genes and leave the rest unexplained. Present in this sample are some 120,000 clones, more than 80% of which were seen just once. The ten largest clones take up about 7% of the sample. Sequencing was carried out using PBMCs. The source is a woman aged 30 to 39 in good health and CMV-seropositive.

The chain recombines TRBV27 with TRBJ1-6, with D tentatively TRBD1 (5 bases). Germline lookup yields CDR1 MNHEY and CDR2 SMNVEV (reference sequence). The CDR3 covers 12 residues. V was pared by 8 bases and J by 8 bases, with 10 bases between. This CDR3 reads CASRDWDSPLHF. The CDR3 DNA reads TGTGCCAGCCGGGACTGGGATTCACCCCTCCACTTT.

V usage is TRBV6-5 and J usage is TRBJ2-5, with 10 bases that match TRBD1. Germline V CDR1 and CDR2: MNHEY, SVGAGI. This CDR3 contains 15 residues. With 6 bases clipped from V and 4 bases from J, the junction kept 8 bases outside the gene matches. CDR3 amino acids: CASSSSDRGGETQYF. In nucleotides, the CDR3 is TGTGCCAGCAGCTCCTCGGACAGGGGGGGAGAGACCCAGTACTTC.

This rearrangement joins TRBV7-6 to TRBJ1-1; 7 nucleotides agree with TRBD1. Germline CDR1 is SGHVS and CDR2 is FNYEAQ. Germline trimming cut 3 bases from V and 4 bases from J; bases unmatched to any gene: 5. CDR3 length: 14 amino acids. This CDR3 is CASSFQGEGTEAFF. DNA of the CDR3: TGTGCCAGCAGCTTTCAGGGGGAAGGCACTGAAGCTTTCTTT.

The rearrangement joins TRBV28 to TRBJ2-2; TRBD1 aligns across 7 bases. There are 14 residues in the CDR3. Trimming removed 6 bases from V and 5 bases from J; junction bases left unmatched: 6. Germline-derived CDR1 and CDR2 are MDHEN and SYDVKM. As DNA, the CDR3 is TGTGCCAGCAGCGCACAGGGGCGGACCGGGGAGCTGTTTTTT. Translating gives CASSAQGRTGELFF. Full variable domain (rest looked up from reference TRBV28 and TRBJ2-2): DVKVTQSSRYLVKRTGEKVFLECVQDMDHENMFWYRQDPGLGLRLIYFSYDVKMKEKGDIPEGYSVSREKKERFSLILESASTNQTSMYLCASSAQGRTGELFFGEGSRLTVL.

Only one count was recorded for this clone. The J gene is TRBJ1-1, the V gene TRBV18; D may be TRBD1 (6 bases). V was shortened by 3 bases and J by 0 bases, with 11 bases between the two germline ends. The germline CDR1 and CDR2 sequences are KGHSH and LQKENI. The CDR3 has 15 amino acids. CDR3 amino acids: CASSPGGLMNTEAFF. For the CDR3, the DNA is TGTGCCAGCTCACCTGGGGGCCTCATGAACACTGAAGCTTTCTTT.

The gene calls are TRBV5-6 and TRBJ2-7, with TRBD2 matching 14 bases. The V gene's germline CDR1 is SGHDT and CDR2 YYEEEE. The CDR3 is 16 residues long. The J segment lost 1 base and the V segment lost 3 bases, leaving 3 bases of the junction unmatched. CDR3 in amino acids: CASSWGTSGGSYEQYF. The CDR3 nucleotides are TGTGCCAGCAGCTGGGGGACTAGCGGGGGATCCTACGAGCAGTACTTC.

The chain couples TRBV28 to TRBJ1-2; TRBD1 matches at 12 bases. This CDR3 comprises 15 residues. Germline CDR1 reads MDHEN; CDR2 reads SYDVKM. The trim removed 11 bases at V and 6 bases at J, leaving 13 bases unmatched. In DNA form, the CDR3 reads TGTGCCTCAACGGGACAGGGGGCGGTCGGGGATGGCTACACCTTC. Amino acids: CASTGQGAVGDGYTF.

The DNA of the CDR3 is TGTGCCAGCAGCCAAAGGGGGGGACAGGGGGCTGAAGCTTTCTTT. Its protein is CASSQRGGQGAEAFF. The chain couples TRBV4-2 to TRBJ1-1; 11 positions match TRBD1. V dropped 2 bases and J dropped 6; count of bases not matched to a gene: 5. The germline gives CDR1 LGHNA, CDR2 YNFKEQ. The CDR3 is made up of 15 amino acids.

J is TRBJ2-3 and V is TRBV6-6, with 8 bases that match TRBD2. This CDR3 contains 13 residues. Germline assignment: CDR1 MNHNY and CDR2 SVGAGI (reference sequence). The CDR3: CSVMRGGTDTQYF. In DNA, the CDR3 is TGTAGTGTAATGCGGGGGGGCACAGATACGCAGTATTTT.

The V call is TRBV28, the J call TRBJ1-2; TRBD1 agrees at 8 bases. The trim removed 0 bases at V and 8 bases at J, leaving 5 bases unmatched. The CDR3 extends over 14 amino acids. The germline V gene has CDR1 MDHEN and CDR2 SYDVKM. CDR3 loop: CASSLWDRVEGYTF. The CDR3 DNA reads as TGTGCCAGCAGTTTATGGGACAGGGTAGAGGGCTACACCTTC.

The chain recombines TRBV5-8 with TRBJ1-5; D unresolved. V lost 2 bases to trimming and J lost 7 bases, with 13 bases between them. The CDR3 runs to 14 residues. CDR1 is SGHTS and CDR2 is YDEGEE in the germline V gene. CDR3 bases: TGTGCCAGCAGCTTTCTCCGGGGTGGCCAGCCCCAGCATTTT. Its protein product is CASSFLRGGQPQHF.

The chain couples TRBV11-2 to TRBJ2-7; tentatively, D is TRBD2 (6 bases). The CDR3 runs 14 residues. CDR1 and CDR2 from the germline V gene are SGHAT and FQNNGV. Trimming removed 7 bases at V and 3 bases at J, with 16 bases between. CDR3 protein: CASTRGASVYEQYF. CDR3 nucleotide sequence: TGTGCCAGCACCCGAGGGGCTAGCGTCTACGAGCAGTACTTC.

The rearrangement joins TRBV6-1 to TRBJ1-2, with D hard to call. V shed 4 bases and J shed 4 bases, with 7 bases lying between them. CDR3 length: 12 amino acids. CDR1 is MNHNS and CDR2 is SASEGT in the germline V gene. The CDR3 DNA reads as TGTGCCAGCAGTGTTGACATCTATGGCTACACCTTC. Its protein product is CASSVDIYGYTF.

The genes are TRBV5-4 and TRBJ2-5; TRBD1 is a possible D gene (6 bases). The CDR3 totals 14 residues. The V end lost 3 bases, the J end lost 4 bases, and 13 bases lay between the germline ends. Germline V lookup: CDR1 SGHNT, CDR2 YYREEE (reference sequence). The CDR3 loop is CASSSPDSTETQYF. CDR3 coding DNA: TGTGCCAGCAGCTCCCCGGACAGTACAGAGACCCAGTACTTC.

This clone occurred a few times. At one of its ends the junction is not consistent with the germline gene, which may arise from a read error. The chain is built from TRBV5-1 and TRBJ2-3; D unclear. Germline lookup yields CDR1 SGHRS and CDR2 YFSETQ. The CDR3 is made up of 13 amino acids. CDR3 sequence: CASRLDPSATQYF. The CDR3 nucleotides read TGCGCCAGCAGGTTGGACCCCTCAGCGACGCAGTATTTT.

This chain links TRBV28 with TRBJ1-5, with 8 nucleotides matching TRBD1. Germline trimming cut 3 bases from V and 7 bases from J; bases unmatched to any gene: 17. Germline values: CDR1 MDHEN, CDR2 SYDVKM. There are 18 residues in the CDR3. Here the CDR3 reads CASSFLTGDGEDSQPQHF. The CDR3 DNA is TGTGCCAGCAGTTTCTTGACAGGGGACGGTGAGGATTCACAGCCCCAGCATTTT.

CDR3 bases: TGCGCCAGCAGCCAAGAGAGGCGGGGGGGAAACTACGAGCAGTACTTC. It translates to CASSQERRGGNYEQYF. The V call is TRBV4-1, the J call TRBJ2-5; 9 positions agree with TRBD2. The DNA end is a closer match to TRBJ2-7, so the J assignment may be wrong. The CDR3 contains 16 residues. Germline CDR1 reads MGHRA; CDR2 reads YSYEKL.